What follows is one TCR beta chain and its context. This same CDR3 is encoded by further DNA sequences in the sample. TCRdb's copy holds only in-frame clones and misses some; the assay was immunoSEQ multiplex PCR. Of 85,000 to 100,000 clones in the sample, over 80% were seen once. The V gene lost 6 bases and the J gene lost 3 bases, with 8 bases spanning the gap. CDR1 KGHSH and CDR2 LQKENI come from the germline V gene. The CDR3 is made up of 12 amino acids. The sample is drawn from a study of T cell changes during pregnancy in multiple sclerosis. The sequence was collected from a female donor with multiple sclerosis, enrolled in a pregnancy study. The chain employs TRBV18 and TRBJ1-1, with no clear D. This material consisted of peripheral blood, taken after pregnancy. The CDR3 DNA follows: TGTGCCAGCTCTCGCACAGACACTGAAGCTTTCTTT. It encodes CASSRTDTEAFF. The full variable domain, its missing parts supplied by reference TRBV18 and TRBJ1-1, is NAGVMQNPRHLVRRRGQEARLRCSPMKGHSHVYWYRQLPEEGLKFMVYLQKENIIDESGMPKERFSAEFPKEGPSILRIQQVVRGDSAAYFCASSRTDTEAFFGQGTRLTVV.